This TCR beta chain emerged from a study of cytomegalovirus exposure and HLA in healthy donors (TCRdb year 2017). Notes on the research overall: According to an earlier analysis of 450 to 650 of the donors, 150 million to 200 million T cells yielded 90 million to 140 million unique TCR beta sequences and about 300 Gb of sequence data. An early release covering 550 to 700 HLA-typed donors comprised 250 to 350 gigabases of sequencing data and some 79 million unique TCR sequences. Of the 300 to 500 genotyped donors, roughly 76% were placed in the genetic ancestry cluster associated with self-reported Caucasian donors. The study aimed to test whether cataloging public T cell receptors could reveal signatures of past pathogen exposure. The study profiled the T cell repertoires of about 640 subjects by immunosequencing and related them to cytomegalovirus serostatus. A separate validation cohort of over 95 different subjects was used in addition to the approximately 700-subject first cohort. To predict cytomegalovirus infection status, the study combined high-throughput TCR immunosequencing, statistical association of individual TCRs with disease status, and machine learning. A later analysis re-analyzed previously published TCR beta repertoires from 650 to 800 donors and added high-resolution HLA genotyping to study TCR occurrence patterns. Rather than drawing on any new phenotypic data, the later analysis identified candidate immune exposures from TCR beta sequences and the way those sequences occurred across donors. To decide whether each TCR beta V gene segment behaved as functional or pseudogenic, an earlier analysis of approximately 600 of the donors relied on high-throughput TCR beta sequencing. Donor age, sex, ethnicity and CMV serostatus were compiled alongside the repertoire data. A later genetic analysis took genome-wide SNP genotypes for about 55% of the roughly 700 donors and used that subset as a discovery cohort. All discovery cohort repertoires had been generated using a single sequencing platform. Class I and class II HLA loci were covered by the typing at four-digit resolution. Typing coverage varied by locus: roughly 620-640 donors for A, B, C, DRB1 and DQB1; roughly 500 for DQA1; approximately 610 for DPA1; roughly 470 for DPB1. Four to six DR-DQ haplotypes were handled as single units for association and clustering, since linkage in the cohort was strong. On average, roughly 250,000 unique TCR beta nucleotide sequences were sequenced per donor among 398 genotyped donors of the cohort, with roughly a sixth of those sequences being non-productive.

Of note for this clone: Its specific antigen is unknown. Base qualities are not provided; no much larger clone lies one nucleotide away.

In total, more than 500 healthy bone marrow donors made up the cohort. All cohort members were sampled while nominally healthy, although unrecorded immune exposures were likely present. The donor tested CMV seronegative and was one of the 352 seronegative cohort members. A peripheral blood sample was collected from each donor, and TCR beta sequencing was performed on peripheral blood mononuclear cells. Genomic DNA was extracted from the blood cell samples with the Qiagen DNeasy Blood Extraction Kit. Looking up the germline V gene yields CDR1 SGHTA and CDR2 FQGTGA. Relative to germline, V is missing 2 bases and J is missing 4 bases, with 10 bases of the junction outside any gene match. From the cysteine up to the phenylalanine, the CDR3 has a length of 17 residues. Only CDR3 DNA is held: 51 bases, read in frame from base 1. The research as a whole found: Presence/absence analyses assumed roughly uniform sequencing depth across donors, an assumption that may not hold. In vitro tests confirmed that three of the cytomegalovirus-associated TCR beta chains recognize cytomegalovirus antigens. Correlated functional status among segregating V segments might reflect linkage disequilibrium, but an unknown experimental factor could not be ruled out. A further reported finding was that TCR beta sequences accurately predicted the HLA-A and HLA-B alleles for most subjects in the first cohort. Only TCR beta chains were sequenced in this cohort, and the absence of alpha or paired-chain data limited detectable features. The study listed 164 TCR beta chains as associated with cytomegalovirus. It was suggested by the authors that the approach could potentially be generalized to other disease states and immunological phenotypes. When HLA alleles, especially DR and DQ, strongly co-occurred, TCR associations were difficult to assign to individual alleles. The 87-base-pair reads could not distinguish some IMGT-functional V segments, including TRBV6-2 and TRBV6-3, so those segments were excluded. In a later genetic analysis, fewer N-insertions in productive TCRs were reported among donors in an Asian-associated ancestry cluster than the approximately 710-donor mean. In a later analysis, HLA-associated TCR beta chains showed more clonal expansion and lower generation probabilities than non-associated chains that were equally common. In a later analysis, over 15,000 TCR beta sequences were associated with specific HLA alleles at a false discovery rate of 0.05. A group of highly shared sequence variants was considered likely to be a technical artifact of the sequencing pipeline. In a later analysis, several top co-occurrence clusters were reported to appear linked to parvovirus B19, influenza, CMV and Epstein-Barr virus. The only immune exposure information available for the cohort was CMV serostatus. A later analysis found that TCR association rates varied across HLA loci, with DRB1 alleles showing the most associated TCRs and HLA-C alleles the fewest. The classifier was reported to diagnose cytomegalovirus status with high specificity and sensitivity in both the original cohort and the validation cohort. A later analysis found that most CMV-associated TCR beta chains appeared HLA-restricted, with HLA associations seemingly driven largely by CMV exposure. An earlier analysis of roughly 570 of the donors showed that most TCR beta V segments appeared in productive rearrangements either about 87% or about 30% of the time, which broadly matched IMGT annotations. Across donors, most TCR sequences were observed very rarely, whereas some public TCRs were present in many individuals. In a later genetic analysis, a missense DCLRE1C variant was associated with V-gene and J-gene trimming of TCR beta chains, and the association was replicated in an independent cohort. HLA typing was unavailable for some donors at each locus, so association tests used only the typed subset. Because counts were too low, roughly 16 rarely observed V segments, including chromosome 9 orphons, were left out of the earlier analysis of 587 of the donors.

The library was prepared using the immunoSEQ multiplex PCR assay. The multiplex PCR relied on a mix of 60 forward primers for TCR Vbeta segments and 13 reverse primers for TCR Jbeta segments. The CDR3 region of rearranged TCR beta genes was amplified from genomic DNA by a multiplex PCR assay. The Illumina HiSeq System was used to sequence the amplified TCR beta libraries as 87-base-pair reads. As for how the authors treated the data: A later analysis tallied roughly 80 million unique TCR beta chains across the approximately 670 repertoires, and about 12 million of those chains were shared by two or more donors. Raw reads were error-corrected and collapsed into unique sequences with a nearest-neighbor algorithm that merged closely related sequences to remove PCR and sequencing errors. Alignment of CDR3 sequences to IMGT reference sequences was used to assign V, D and J gene segments. Each retained sequence needed at least a six-nucleotide match to both a V gene segment and a J gene segment. A rearrangement was called productive if the CDR3 had no stop codons and remained in frame with V and J, and every other rearrangement was called non-productive. Following IMGT convention, CDR3 was defined as the stretch from the second conserved V-encoded cysteine up to the conserved J-encoded phenylalanine. The earlier analysis of about 610 of the donors excluded sequences that lacked an unambiguous match to a single V gene segment. In an earlier analysis of 450 to 700 of the donors, V segments were called functional above 56.7% productive rearrangements and were called segregating when the between-donor standard deviation exceeded 5%. A statistical classification framework was built to diagnose cytomegalovirus status from the catalog of TCR beta chain sequences. A later analysis assigned V and J genes by comparing TCR nucleotide sequences with IMGT/GENE-DB human TR gene sequences. In a later analysis, CDR3 sequences and most-parsimonious VDJ recombination scenarios were assigned using the TCRdist pipeline. In a later analysis, each TCR beta chain was defined by its CDR3 amino acid sequence together with its V-gene family, and reads lacking a unique V-gene family were excluded. To address suspected cross-contamination and a sequencing artifact, a later analysis removed approximately 590 highly shared, low-generation-probability nucleotide sequences. A later analysis calculated a clonal expansion index for each public chain from normalized within-repertoire ranks of inferred template counts. In a later analysis, generation probabilities were computed with a VDJ recombination model fitted to out-of-frame rearrangements, and the resulting probabilities were checked against IGoR. In a later analysis, hypergeometric tests were used to score TCR-TCR, TCR-HLA and TCR-CMV co-occurrence, with a repertoire-size bias correction applied to TCR pairs. False discovery rates were estimated in a later analysis by permuting HLA or CMV assignments 20 times. In a later analysis, co-occurring TCRs were grouped using DBSCAN, and TCRdist sequence similarity was added for clustering within HLA-allele-positive subsets. For co-occurrence clustering, repertoires with fewer than 30,000 or more than 120,000 public chains were excluded, along with four to six repertoires with anomalous nucleotide sharing. This immuneACCESS table, as held by TCRdb, lists in-frame sequences with V and J called but not all clones. Of the missing ones, under half trace to an unresolved V gene in checked studies; the others have no known cause. The DNA gave D and trimming, while V, J and clone size come from that table. A total of some 190,000 clones appear in this sample, about 80% of them only once. The ten largest clones add up to 1.5% to 2% of the sample.

The source is a woman younger than 45 in good health and CMV-seronegative. The receptor chain draws on TRBV7-3 and TRBJ2-3; 9 central bases correspond to TRBD2. The sample comprised PBMCs. The nucleotide sequence is given as TGTGCCAGCAGCTTATTAGGTCGAGCGGGGGGTTCAGATACGCAGTATTTT. Its translation is CASSLLGRAGGSDTQYF.